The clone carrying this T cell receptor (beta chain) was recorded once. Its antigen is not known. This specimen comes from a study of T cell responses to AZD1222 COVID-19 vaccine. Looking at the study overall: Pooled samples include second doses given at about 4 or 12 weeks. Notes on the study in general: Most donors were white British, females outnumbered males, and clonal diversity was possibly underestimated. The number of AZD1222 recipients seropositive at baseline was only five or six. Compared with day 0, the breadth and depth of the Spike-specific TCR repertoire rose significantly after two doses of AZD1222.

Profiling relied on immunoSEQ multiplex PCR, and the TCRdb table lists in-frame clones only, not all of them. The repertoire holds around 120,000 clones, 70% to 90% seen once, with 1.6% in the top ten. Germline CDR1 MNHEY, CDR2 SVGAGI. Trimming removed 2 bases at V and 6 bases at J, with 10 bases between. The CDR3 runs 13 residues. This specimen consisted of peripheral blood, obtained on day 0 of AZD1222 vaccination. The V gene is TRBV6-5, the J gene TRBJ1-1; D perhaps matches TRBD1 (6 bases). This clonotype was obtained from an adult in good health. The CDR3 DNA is TGTGCCAGCAGTTACAACAGGGTGGCTGAAGCTTTCTTT. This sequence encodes CASSYNRVAEAFF.